These 4 T cell receptor beta chains were sequenced from one sample in a study of T cells in Graves' hyperthyroidism and ophthalmopathy. Amplified TCR beta CDR3 regions came from RNA transcripts. TCR CDR3 regions were first amplified by RT-PCR with HTBI primers. TCRdb reprocessed the multiplex PCR reads via MiXCR and lists one record per CDR3 protein. There are about 400,000 distinct CDR3 sequences in the sample; around 15% occur only once, and about 21% lies in the top ten. Sample: blood. These receptors came from an older woman with Graves' ophthalmopathy.

This clonotype was counted ten times or more. The V gene is TRBV12-3 or TRBV12-4, the J gene TRBJ2-7, with 8 bases identical to TRBD1. The V segment lost 5 bases and the J segment 4 bases; nucleotides outside the gene matches: 7. The CDR3 covers 14 residues. CDR3 in DNA: TGTGCCAGCAGTGGAGGACAGGGTAGTTACGAGCAGTACTTC. As protein: CASSGGQGSYEQYF.

This clonotype occurred many times. The chain links TRBV11-1 to TRBJ2-3; D is undetermined. From germline, CDR1 is SGHAT and CDR2 FQDESV (reference sequence). The V end lost 1 base, the J end lost 2 bases, and 7 bases lay between the germline ends. There are 14 residues in the CDR3. CDR3 region: CASSLVGYTDTQYF. The CDR3, as DNA: TGTGCCAGCAGCTTAGTGGGTTACACAGATACGCAGTATTTT.

Many counts were recorded for this clonotype. The chain has TRBV28 and TRBJ2-7; no firm D call. The CDR3 loop spans 12 amino acids. The ends were cut back, 8 bases at V and 4 bases at J, with 12 bases in the middle. In germline, CDR1 is MDHEN, CDR2 SYDVKM. The CDR3 DNA reads TGTGCCAGCCCTGAAGTCCAATACGAGCAGTACTTC. Its protein product is CASPEVQYEQYF.

The rearrangement uses TRBV19 and TRBJ1-5, with D tentatively TRBD1 (6 bases). The germline V gene encodes CDR1 LNHDA and CDR2 SQIVND (reference sequence). The CDR3 sequence is 16 residues long. V was shortened by 7 bases and J by 7 bases, with 23 bases between the two germline ends. The CDR3 sequence: CASNIAGHGIGQPQHF. In DNA, the CDR3 is TGTGCCAGTAATATCGCGGGACACGGAATCGGCCAGCCCCAGCATTTT.